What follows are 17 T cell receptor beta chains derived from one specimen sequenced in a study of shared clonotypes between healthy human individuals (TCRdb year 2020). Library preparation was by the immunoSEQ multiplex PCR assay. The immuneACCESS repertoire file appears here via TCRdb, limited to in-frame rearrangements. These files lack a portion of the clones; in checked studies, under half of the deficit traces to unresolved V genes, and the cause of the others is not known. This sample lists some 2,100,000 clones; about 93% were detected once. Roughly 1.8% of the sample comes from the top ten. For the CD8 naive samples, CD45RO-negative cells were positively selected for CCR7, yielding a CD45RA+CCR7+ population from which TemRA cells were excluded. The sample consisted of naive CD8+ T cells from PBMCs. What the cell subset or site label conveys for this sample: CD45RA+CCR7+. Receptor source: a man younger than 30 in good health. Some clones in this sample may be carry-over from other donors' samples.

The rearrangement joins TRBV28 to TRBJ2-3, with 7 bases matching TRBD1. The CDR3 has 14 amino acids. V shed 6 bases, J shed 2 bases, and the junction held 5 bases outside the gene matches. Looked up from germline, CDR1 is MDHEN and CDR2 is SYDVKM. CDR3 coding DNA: TGTGCCAGCAGGGACAGGAGCTACACAGATACGCAGTATTTT. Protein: CASRDRSYTDTQYF. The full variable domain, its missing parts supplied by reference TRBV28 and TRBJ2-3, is DVKVTQSSRYLVKRTGEKVFLECVQDMDHENMFWYRQDPGLGLRLIYFSYDVKMKEKGDIPEGYSVSREKKERFSLILESASTNQTSMYLCASRDRSYTDTQYFGPGTRLTVL.

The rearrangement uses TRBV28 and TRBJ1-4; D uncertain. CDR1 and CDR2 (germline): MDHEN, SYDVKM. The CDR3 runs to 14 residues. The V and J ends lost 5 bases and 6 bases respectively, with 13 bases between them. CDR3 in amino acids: CASSPPGSYEKLFF. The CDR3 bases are TGTGCCAGCAGTCCACCCGGGAGTTATGAAAAACTGTTTTTT.

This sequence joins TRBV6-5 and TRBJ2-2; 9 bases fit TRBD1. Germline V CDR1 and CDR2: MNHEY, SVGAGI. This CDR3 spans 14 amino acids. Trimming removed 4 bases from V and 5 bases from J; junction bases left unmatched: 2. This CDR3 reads CASSFDRGTGELFF. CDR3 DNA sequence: TGTGCCAGCAGTTTCGACAGGGGGACCGGGGAGCTGTTTTTT.

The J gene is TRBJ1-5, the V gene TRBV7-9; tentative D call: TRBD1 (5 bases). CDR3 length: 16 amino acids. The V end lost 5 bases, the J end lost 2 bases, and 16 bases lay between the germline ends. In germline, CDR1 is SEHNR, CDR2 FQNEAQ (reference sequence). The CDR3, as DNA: TGTGCCAGCAGCGGAGGGACCGGGCCGGGCAATCAGCCCCAGCATTTT. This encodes CASSGGTGPGNQPQHF.

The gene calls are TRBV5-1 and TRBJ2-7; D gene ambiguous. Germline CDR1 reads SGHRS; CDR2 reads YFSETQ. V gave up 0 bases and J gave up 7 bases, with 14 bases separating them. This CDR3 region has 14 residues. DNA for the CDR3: TGCGCCAGCAGCTTGGGACTGGCAGCCTTGGAGCAGTACTTC. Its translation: CASSLGLAALEQYF.

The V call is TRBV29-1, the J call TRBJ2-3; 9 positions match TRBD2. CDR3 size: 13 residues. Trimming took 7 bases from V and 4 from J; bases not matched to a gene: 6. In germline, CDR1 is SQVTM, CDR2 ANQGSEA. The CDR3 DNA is TGCAGCGAGGAGACTAGCGGCTCAGATACGCAGTATTTT. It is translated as CSEETSGSDTQYF.

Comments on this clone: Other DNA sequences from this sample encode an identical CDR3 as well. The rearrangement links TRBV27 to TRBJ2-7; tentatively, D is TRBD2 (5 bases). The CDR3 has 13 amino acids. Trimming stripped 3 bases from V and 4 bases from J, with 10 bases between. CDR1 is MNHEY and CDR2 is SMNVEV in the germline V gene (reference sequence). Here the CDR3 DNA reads TGTGCCAGCAGTTTTGGGCGGACTTACGAGCAGTACTTC. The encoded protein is CASSFGRTYEQYF.

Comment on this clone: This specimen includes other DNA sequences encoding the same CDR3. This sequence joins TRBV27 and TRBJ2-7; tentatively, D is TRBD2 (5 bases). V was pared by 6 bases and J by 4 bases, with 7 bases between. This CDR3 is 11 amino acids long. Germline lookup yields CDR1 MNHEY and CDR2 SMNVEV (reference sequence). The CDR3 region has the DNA TGTGCCAGCAGGGGGAGTTACGAGCAGTACTTC. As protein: CASRGSYEQYF.

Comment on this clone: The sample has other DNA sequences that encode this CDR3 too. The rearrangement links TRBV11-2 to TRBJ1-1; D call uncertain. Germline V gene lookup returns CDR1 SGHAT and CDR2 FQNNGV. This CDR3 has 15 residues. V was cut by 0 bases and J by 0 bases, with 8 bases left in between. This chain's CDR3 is CASSLEGRLNTEAFF. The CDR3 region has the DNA TGTGCCAGCAGCTTAGAGGGCAGACTGAACACTGAAGCTTTCTTT.

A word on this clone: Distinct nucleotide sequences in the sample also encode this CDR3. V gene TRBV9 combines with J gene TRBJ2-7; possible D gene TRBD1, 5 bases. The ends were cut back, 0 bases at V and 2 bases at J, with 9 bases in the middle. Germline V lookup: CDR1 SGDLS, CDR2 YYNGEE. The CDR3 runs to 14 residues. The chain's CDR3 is CASSVGDSAYEQYF. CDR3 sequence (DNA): TGTGCCAGCAGCGTAGGCGACAGTGCCTACGAGCAGTACTTC.

CDR3 in amino acids: CASGRGYNQPQHF. Here the CDR3 DNA reads TGTGCCAGTGGTCGAGGGTACAATCAGCCCCAGCATTTT. This chain uses TRBV27 with TRBJ1-5, with D unresolved. The CDR3 contains 13 residues. The V end was cut by 9 bases, the J end by 3 bases, with 12 bases between. Germline CDR1 is MNHEY and CDR2 is SMNVEV (reference sequence).

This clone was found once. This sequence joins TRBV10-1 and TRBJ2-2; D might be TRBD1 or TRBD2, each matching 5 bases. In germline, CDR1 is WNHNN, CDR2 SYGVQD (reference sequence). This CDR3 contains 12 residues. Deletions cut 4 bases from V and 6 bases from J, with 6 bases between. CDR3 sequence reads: CASSGGSGELFF. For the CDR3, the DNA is TGCGCCAGCAGTGGGGGGTCCGGGGAGCTGTTTTTT.

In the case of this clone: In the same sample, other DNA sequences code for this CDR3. CDR3 bases: TGTGCCAGCAGCTGGACAGGGGGAACCGGGGAGCTGTTTTTT. This gives the protein CASSWTGGTGELFF. The J gene is TRBJ2-2, the V gene TRBV27, with 10 bases lining up with TRBD1. Germline V gives CDR1 MNHEY, CDR2 SMNVEV (reference sequence). Trimming took 6 bases from V and 5 from J; bases not matched to a gene: 3. The CDR3 is 14 amino acids.

The CDR3 DNA reads TGTGCCAGCAGCTTATGGACAGGGATTAAGACAGATACGCAGTATTTT. It yields the protein CASSLWTGIKTDTQYF. The genes are TRBV7-3 and TRBJ2-3; 8 nucleotides line up with TRBD1. The CDR3 has 16 amino acids. The germline gives CDR1 SGHTA, CDR2 FQGTGA. The V and J ends lost 2 bases and 3 bases, in that order; junction bases with no gene match: 7.

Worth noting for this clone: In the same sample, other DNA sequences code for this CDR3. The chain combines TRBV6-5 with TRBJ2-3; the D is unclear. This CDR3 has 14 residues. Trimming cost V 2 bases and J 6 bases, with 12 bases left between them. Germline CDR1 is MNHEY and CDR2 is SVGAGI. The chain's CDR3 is CASSYGLVGDTQYF. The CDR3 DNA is TGTGCCAGCAGTTACGGGCTAGTCGGGGATACGCAGTATTTT.

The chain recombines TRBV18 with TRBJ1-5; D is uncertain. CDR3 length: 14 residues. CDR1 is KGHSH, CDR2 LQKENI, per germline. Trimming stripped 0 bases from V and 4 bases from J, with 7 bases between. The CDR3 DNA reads TGTGCCAGCTCACCACCAAGGCCTAATCAGCCCCAGCATTTT. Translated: CASSPPRPNQPQHF.

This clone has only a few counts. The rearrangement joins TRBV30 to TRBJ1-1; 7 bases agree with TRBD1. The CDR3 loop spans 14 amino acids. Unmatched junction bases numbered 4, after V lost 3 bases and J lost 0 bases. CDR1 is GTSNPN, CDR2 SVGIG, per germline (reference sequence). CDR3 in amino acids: CAWSHRGLNTEAFF. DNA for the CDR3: TGTGCCTGGAGCCACAGGGGTTTGAACACTGAAGCTTTCTTT.